This section outlines one T cell receptor beta chain sequence together with its context. What it recognizes is unknown. The CDR3 consists of 14 residues. Trimming stripped 1 base from V and 3 bases from J, with 9 bases between. Germline CDR1 MGHRA, CDR2 YSYEKL. Despite likely unrecorded immune exposures, the donors were nominally healthy at the time of sampling. This specimen comes from a study of cytomegalovirus exposure and HLA in healthy donors. The PCR made use of 60 Vbeta and 13 Jbeta primers. Assay: immunoSEQ multiplex PCR; the TCRdb copy retains only in-frame clones and omits some. This sample has 110,000 or so clones, with over 75% found just once. General study results and limits: The authors excluded some V segments, including TRBV6-2 and TRBV6-3, as indistinguishable. DRB1 had the most TCR associations and HLA-C the fewest, a later analysis found, with rates varying by HLA locus.

The receptor comes from a woman between 18 and 29 years old in good health and CMV-seronegative. The chain is built from TRBV4-1 and TRBJ1-2, with unresolved D. Source material: PBMCs. Here the CDR3 reads CASSQAAEYYGYTF. DNA for the CDR3: TGCGCCAGCAGCCAAGCTGCGGAGTACTATGGCTACACCTTC.